This TCR beta chain was sequenced during a study of long-term antiretroviral therapy in people with HIV (dated by TCRdb to 2021 to 2024). Looking at the study overall: The earliest samples were collected approximately a decade before the 2015 WHO recommendation for immediate ART, a period when ART was typically delayed until CD4 counts fell. Among the roughly 30 participants with HIV, eleven were female. Whether ART initiation and durable HIV suppression were associated with changes in peripheral blood TRB repertoire composition and diversity was tested in a retrospective serial study. A total of fewer than 200 cryopreserved PBMC samples were contributed to the cohort by 30 adults with confirmed HIV infection, with samples collected serially over a mean of approximately 6 years (range 1-12). Test extractions of a monoclonal T-cell line alongside a few dozen polyclonal samples showed no cross-contamination during QIAcube processing.

Broader findings and caveats from the paper: Expanded TRB clones identified before ART initiation dominated the repertoire at all time points, although this dominance fluctuated and declined in many PLHIV after ART. Inferences about post-ART repertoire changes are limited because no data were available on ART adherence, viral resistance or therapy changes. The samples span the years 2004 to 2017, and the ART regimens used may be less effective than current regimens. ART initiation was associated with a significant increase in TRB diversity, but diversity stayed significantly below transplant donor controls even after long-term ART. CDR3 length ranges in HIV repertoires were narrower than in controls, and network structure suggested an antigen-experienced repertoire with only a slight naive shift after ART. Because cell numbers in pre-ART samples were limited, unsorted PBMC were profiled instead of sorted CD4+ and CD8+ T cells. Because PBMC availability was limited, only the TCR beta chain was sequenced, with no alpha chain pairing.

About this clone: Its antigen is unknown. The input lacks base qualities; no much larger clone sits a single base away.

Inclusion was restricted to participants for whom at least one PBMC sample before ART initiation and at least two post-ART samples were available. Treatment was received in the United States of America by all participants with HIV. Before DNA extraction, cryopreserved samples of roughly 1-11 million PBMC were thawed and then washed. At the time of the earliest PBMC sample for each participant with HIV, ages ranged from roughly 23 to 60 years. Per participant, PBMC samples came from 1-4 timepoints prior to ART initiation and 2-8 timepoints following ART initiation, for a median of 7 samples. Serial HIV viral load, CD4+ T-cell count, ART history and demographic data were obtained for every participant. Using a Qiagen kit on a QIAcube, genomic DNA was extracted from unsorted PBMC, with samples processed in batches of 12. V drops 4 bases and J drops 2 bases, leaving 7 bases in between. The CDR3, cysteine through phenylalanine, is 13 amino acids long. The kept DNA is CDR3 alone, 39 bases in frame from the first base. From the germline V gene, CDR1 is MNHNS and CDR2 is SASEGT.

Sequencing of the TRB variable region was done with the immunoSEQ hsTCRB v3.0 assay at survey level resolution. The target sequencing depth for TRB was about 40,000-50,000 T-cell genomes per sample. TRB libraries were pooled and sequenced on an Illumina MiSeq using a v3 150-cycle kit. Per the original workflow: Repertoire analysis was performed in R inside a reproducible Nextflow workflow that covered QC, data transformation and analysis. Custom analyses were implemented in LymphoSeq2, an R package for AIRR-Seq data exploration. After excluding a handful of samples that yielded fewer than 5000 total TRB sequences, approximately 180 HIV repertoires remained for analysis. Among the 180 to 200 retained HIV repertoires, 55 to 65 were collected before ART initiation and approximately 130 were collected after ART initiation. Repertoires were downsampled to 5000 TRB nucleotide sequences, and summary statistics were averaged over 100 downsampling iterations. The analysis kept only TRB sequences whose CDR3 regions were at least seven amino acids long. Two measures captured diversity: a Shannon entropy-derived clonality score and the Gini coefficient. Repertoire networks linked the top 5000 CDR3 amino acid sequences whenever two sequences differed by an edit distance of one. Antigen specificity groups and MHC restriction were predicted for TRB CDR3 amino acid sequences with GLIPH2. CDR3 amino acid sequences were matched against VDJdb and McPAS-TCR to flag known CMV, EBV, HIV or tissue antigen associations. Pre-ART, post-ART and control groups were compared with Wilcoxon signed-rank tests and Holm-Bonferroni correction. TCRdb stores this immuneACCESS table with in-frame sequences only. Part of the clones is absent; in the studies checked, under half of the shortfall reflects unresolved V genes, and no reason is known for the rest. D and trimming were read from the DNA, whereas the V and J calls and clone size are those reported in that table. For this sample the table gives some 36,000 clones, of which 70% to 90% were detected only once. Jointly, the top ten make up 4.5% to 5% of the sample.

The sequencing used unsorted PBMCs, collected just over 2.7 years before starting antiretroviral therapy. This sequence originates from a woman aged 30 to 39 with HIV. Rearrangement joined TRBV6-1 to TRBJ2-3, with no confidently assigned D gene. The nucleotide sequence is given as TGTGCCAGCAGTGTTGACTTCACAGATACGCAGTATTTT. Translated, this gives CASSVDFTDTQYF.